This T cell receptor (beta chain) comes out of a study of T-cell reconstitution after alpha-beta-depleted transplantation in children. Preparation of the TCRbeta library used unique molecular identifiers. TCRdb recomputed calls from the PCR reads with MiXCR, one row per CDR3 protein. The sample consists of 600,000 to 700,000 distinct CDR3 sequences, roughly 15% of them appearing once. Here the sequenced sample was PBMCs from the stem cell graft donor, taken from the stem cell graft. The TCR comes from a human donor who donated a stem cell graft to a child with acute myeloid leukemia.

The CDR3 spells CASSSGQGPPNEQFF. The CDR3 DNA sequence: TGTGCCAGCAGCTCGGGACAGGGTCCCCCCAATGAGCAGTTCTTC. This sequence joins TRBV7-7 and TRBJ2-1, with 9 bases identical to TRBD1. V lost 4 bases and J lost 6; bases outside the gene matches: 7. The CDR3 is 15 amino acids. Germline V lookup: CDR1 SSHAT, CDR2 FNYEAQ (reference sequence). Supplemented by reference TRBV7-7 and TRBJ2-1, the full variable domain reads GAGVSQSPRYKVTKRGQDVTLRCDPISSHATLYWYQQALGQGPEFLTYFNYEAQPDKSGLPSDRFSAERPEGSISTLTIQRTEQRDSAMYRCASSSGQGPPNEQFFGPGTRLTVL.